The 30 T cell receptor beta chains below all came from one sample that was sequenced in a study of T cell responses to AZD1222 COVID-19 vaccine. Assay: immunoSEQ multiplex PCR; the TCRdb copy retains only in-frame clones and omits some. The sample has about 96,000 clones, 90% seen once. Specimen: peripheral blood, collected on day 0 of AZD1222 vaccination. These receptors were taken from an adult in good health.

V is TRBV6-6 and J is TRBJ2-7, with 7 bases that match TRBD2. Germline values: CDR1 MNHNY, CDR2 SVGAGI (reference sequence). This CDR3 spans 13 amino acids. V dropped 5 bases and J dropped 7; count of bases not matched to a gene: 8. The CDR3 nucleotides read TGTGCCAGCAGTCCAAACCCGGGGGGAGAGCAGTACTTC. It encodes CASSPNPGGEQYF.

The V gene is TRBV15, the J gene TRBJ2-1; TRBD1 agrees at 12 bases. The CDR3 covers 17 residues. The J segment lost 2 bases and the V segment lost 0 bases, leaving 2 bases of the junction unmatched. CDR1 LNHNV and CDR2 YYDKDF come from the germline V gene (reference sequence). This CDR3 is CATSREGTGGPYNEQFF. CDR3 nucleotide sequence: TGTGCCACCAGCAGAGAGGGGACAGGGGGCCCCTACAATGAGCAGTTCTTC.

The chain combines TRBV9 with TRBJ2-5, with no clear D. With 4 bases removed from V and 5 bases from J, the gap between germline ends came to 12 bases. Germline CDR1 SGDLS, CDR2 YYNGEE. The CDR3 runs to 13 residues. The DNA of the CDR3 is TGTGCCAGCAGCATCTACGGTATGGAGACCCAGTACTTC. Its protein product is CASSIYGMETQYF.

In DNA form, the CDR3 reads TGTGCCAGCAGAAAGGACAGGGGACTAGGTGACACCGGGGAGCTGTTTTTT. Translated, it gives CASRKDRGLGDTGELFF. This chain uses TRBV27 with TRBJ2-2; tentatively, D is TRBD1 (9 bases). Trimming pared 6 bases from V and 3 bases from J, leaving 20 bases between. The CDR3 consists of 17 residues. Germline-derived CDR1 and CDR2 are MNHEY and SMNVEV (reference sequence).

The CDR3 sequence: CASSLFGGGRSGEQYF. The CDR3 nucleotides are TGTGCCAGCAGCTTATTCGGCGGCGGGAGGTCGGGTGAGCAGTACTTC. The chain links TRBV7-9 to TRBJ2-7; TRBD2 aligns across 8 bases. The germline V gene has CDR1 SEHNR and CDR2 FQNEAQ (reference sequence). The CDR3 is 16 amino acids. The junction had 13 bases not matched to a gene; V was cut back by 2 bases and J by 7 bases.

The rearrangement links TRBV11-2 to TRBJ2-3; D not certain. This CDR3 is built from 13 residues. Looked up from germline, CDR1 is SGHAT and CDR2 is FQNNGV. The V end was cut by 2 bases, the J end by 2 bases, with 5 bases between. The CDR3 DNA sequence: TGTGCCAGCAGCTTAAGCTACACAGATACGCAGTATTTT. This translates into CASSLSYTDTQYF.

This chain joins TRBV28 and TRBJ2-2, with D maybe TRBD1 (7 bases). This CDR3 is 15 amino acids long. Germline values: CDR1 MDHEN, CDR2 SYDVKM. Trimming removed 5 bases from V and 7 bases from J, with 17 bases in between. CDR3 bases: TGTGCCAGCAGTCCAGGGGGGCAAGGGAACGGGGAGCTGTTTTTT. This codes for CASSPGGQGNGELFF.

The chain joins TRBV15 to TRBJ2-1; no clear D gene. The CDR3 sequence is 15 residues long. CDR1 LNHNV and CDR2 YYDKDF come from the germline V gene (reference sequence). Trimming left V 0 bases short and J 0 bases short, with 6 bases between. The CDR3 loop reads CATSRDQNSYNEQFF. The DNA of the CDR3 is TGTGCCACCAGCAGAGATCAAAACTCCTACAATGAGCAGTTCTTC.

This CDR3 reads CASCRDRVVEQYF. The CDR3 nucleotides are TGTGCCAGCTGCCGGGACAGGGTAGTCGAGCAGTACTTC. V is TRBV6-5 and J is TRBJ2-7; 9 bases line up with TRBD1. This CDR3 contains 13 residues. Trimming cost V 8 bases and J 6 bases; bases outside gene matches: 8. CDR1 is MNHEY and CDR2 is SVGAGI in the germline V gene.

V is TRBV5-6 and J is TRBJ1-4; D possibly corresponds to TRBD1 (5 bases). V lost 0 bases, J lost 16 bases, and 19 bases lay in between. CDR3 length equals 14 residues. Germline-derived CDR1 and CDR2 are SGHDT and YYEEEE. CDR3 sequence: CASSLGSGPRDRFF. In DNA form, the CDR3 reads TGTGCCAGCAGCTTGGGTTCCGGGCCTCGCGACAGGTTTTTT.

The chain joins TRBV21-1 to TRBJ1-3; the table's D call of TRBD1 was not tested on the DNA. TRBV21-1 is listed as a pseudogene. CDR3 size: 16 residues. The CDR3 DNA reads TGTGCCAGCAGCAAAGGGACAGCGAGCTCTGGAAACACCATATATTTT. Its translation is CASSKGTASSGNTIYF.

This chain connects TRBV29-1 to TRBJ2-7; TRBD1 agrees at 8 bases. There are 14 residues in the CDR3. V gave up 6 bases and J gave up 7 bases; unmatched junction bases: 14. CDR1 is SQVTM and CDR2 is ANQGSEA in the germline V gene. CDR3 sequence: CSVVSRGRAGEQYF. In nucleotides, the CDR3 is TGCAGCGTCGTATCCAGGGGGCGGGCAGGGGAGCAGTACTTC.

The V gene is TRBV28, the J gene TRBJ2-1; the match to TRBD2 covers 9 bases. This CDR3 comprises 20 residues. Germline assignment: CDR1 MDHEN and CDR2 SYDVKM. Losses at the gene ends were 2 bases for V and 0 bases for J; bases not matched to a gene: 14. CDR3: CASSLPPLTSGGSSYNEQFF. CDR3 bases: TGTGCCAGCAGTTTACCCCCCCTGACTAGCGGCGGAAGCTCCTACAATGAGCAGTTCTTC. Looking up the rest from reference TRBV28 and TRBJ2-1 gives the full variable domain: DVKVTQSSRYLVKRTGEKVFLECVQDMDHENMFWYRQDPGLGLRLIYFSYDVKMKEKGDIPEGYSVSREKKERFSLILESASTNQTSMYLCASSLPPLTSGGSSYNEQFFGPGTRLTVL.

This clone has only one observation. This sequence joins TRBV7-8 and TRBJ2-3, with D possibly matching TRBD1 (6 bases). The CDR3 has 15 amino acids. In germline, CDR1 is SGHVS, CDR2 FQNEAQ. V lost 8 bases and J 3 bases, leaving 18 bases between the germline ends. CDR3 region: CASRPSQGPTDTQYF. As DNA, the CDR3 is TGTGCCAGCCGACCCTCGCAGGGGCCAACAGATACGCAGTATTTT.

CDR3 sequence: CASSPGTVSYEQYF. The CDR3 bases are TGTGCCAGCAGTCCCGGGACAGTCTCCTACGAGCAGTACTTC. This sequence joins TRBV28 and TRBJ2-7, with TRBD1 matching over 7 bases. This CDR3 spans 14 amino acids. CDR1 MDHEN and CDR2 SYDVKM come from the germline V gene. Trimming cost V 5 bases and J 0 bases; bases outside gene matches: 4.

This clone showed up just a few times. This chain connects TRBV7-2 to TRBJ2-2; the D is unclear. This CDR3 region has 13 residues. From germline, CDR1 is SGHTA and CDR2 FQGNSA. Trimming shortened V by 8 bases and J by 4 bases, and 11 bases separated the two germline ends. In nucleotides, the CDR3 is TGTGCCAGCGGGTGGTTTGGCACCGGGGAGCTGTTTTTT. It codes for CASGWFGTGELFF.

This rearrangement joins TRBV5-1 to TRBJ2-2, with no clear D. V lost 5 bases and J lost 6, with 11 bases in between. The germline CDR1 and CDR2 sequences are SGHRS and YFSETQ. The CDR3 covers 13 residues. The CDR3 here is CASRATDAGELFF. The DNA for the CDR3 is TGCGCCAGCAGGGCTACAGACGCCGGGGAGCTGTTTTTT.

The rearrangement uses TRBV9 and TRBJ2-1, with 10 bases matching TRBD2. V trimming: 4 bases; J trimming: 0 bases; junction bases outside the gene matches: 13. The CDR3 is 19 amino acids. Germline CDR1 SGDLS, CDR2 YYNGEE. This CDR3 reads CASSPRTGLAKSSYNEQFF. The CDR3 DNA reads TGTGCCAGCAGCCCCCGGACGGGACTAGCGAAGAGCTCCTACAATGAGCAGTTCTTC.

The chain uses TRBV28 and TRBJ1-5; the match to TRBD1 covers 11 bases. The trim removed 6 bases at V and 2 bases at J, leaving 6 bases unmatched. The CDR3 covers 16 residues. Germline CDR1 and CDR2: MDHEN and SYDVKM. CDR3 DNA: TGTGCCAGCAGGATCCCGGGACAGGGGGGCAATCAGCCCCAGCATTTT. Its translation: CASRIPGQGGNQPQHF.

This chain connects TRBV7-9 to TRBJ2-3; no clear D. V dropped 8 bases and J dropped 3 bases, with 12 bases sitting between them. CDR3 length: 13 amino acids. Per the germline V gene, CDR1 is SEHNR and CDR2 is FQNEAQ (reference sequence). DNA of the CDR3: TGTGCCAGCCCTCGATTGGGAACAGATACGCAGTATTTT. Its translation: CASPRLGTDTQYF.

This clone was counted between two and nine times. The sample contains more than one DNA sequence encoding this CDR3. V and J are TRBV4-1 and TRBJ2-1, with 8 bases aligning to TRBD1. Germline CDR1 is MGHRA and CDR2 is YSYEKL. Trimming at V came to 1 base and at J to 6 bases, leaving 5 bases not matched to a gene. The CDR3 is 15 residues long. The CDR3 DNA reads as TGCGCCAGCAGCCAAGTGCAGGGGGCTGGCAATGAGCAGTTCTTC. Encoded protein: CASSQVQGAGNEQFF.

This chain joins TRBV30 and TRBJ2-5, with 7 positions matching TRBD1. Germline-derived CDR1 and CDR2 are GTSNPN and SVGIG (reference sequence). V shed 1 base and J 1 base; nucleotides not matched to a gene: 3. This CDR3 contains 14 residues. This CDR3 reads CAWSDGTAQETQYF. CDR3 sequence (DNA): TGTGCCTGGAGTGACGGGACAGCCCAAGAGACCCAGTACTTC.

The gene calls are TRBV7-2 and TRBJ2-1, with D maybe TRBD2 (6 bases). V was clipped by 5 bases and J by 6 bases, with 17 bases between them. The CDR3 runs 15 residues. Germline assignment: CDR1 SGHTA and CDR2 FQGNSA. For the CDR3, the DNA is TGTGCCAGCAGCCCTTATCGCGGGACGGGCAATGAGCAGTTCTTC. Protein sequence: CASSPYRGTGNEQFF.

The chain recombines TRBV24-1 with TRBJ1-2; 9 nucleotides line up with TRBD1. CDR1 KGHDR and CDR2 SFDVKD come from the germline V gene. The CDR3 consists of 14 residues. Losses at the gene ends were 4 bases for V and 2 bases for J; bases not matched to a gene: 1. The chain's CDR3 is CATSEGQGNYGYTF. The CDR3 nucleotides are TGTGCCACCAGTGAGGGACAGGGAAACTATGGCTACACCTTC.

The CDR3 nucleotides read TGTGCCAGCTTACCCGGGATCGGTTACTACAATGAGCAGTTCTTC. It specifies CASLPGIGYYNEQFF. The rearrangement links TRBV3-1 (or the pseudogene TRBV3-2) to TRBJ2-1; tentatively, D is TRBD2 (5 bases). This CDR3 spans 15 amino acids. V lost 8 bases and J lost 3, with 17 bases in between. Germline assignment: CDR1 LGHDT and CDR2 YNNKEL (reference sequence).

This rearrangement joins TRBV9 to TRBJ2-1; D is undetermined. The CDR3 runs to 12 residues. CDR1 and CDR2 from the germline V gene are SGDLS and YYNGEE. V was cut by 0 bases and J by 9 bases, with 7 bases left in between. The CDR3 sequence: CASSVGSFEQFF. In nucleotides, the CDR3 is TGTGCCAGCAGCGTAGGGAGCTTTGAGCAGTTCTTC.

This chain joins TRBV6-5 and TRBJ1-6; D unresolved. The CDR3 sequence is 13 residues long. The V and J ends lost 2 bases and 10 bases respectively, with 9 bases between them. CDR1 is MNHEY, CDR2 SVGAGI, per germline. CDR3 region: CASSYRRGSPLHF. The CDR3 DNA is TGTGCCAGCAGTTACCGGCGCGGCTCACCCCTCCACTTT.

The rearrangement links TRBV6-5 to TRBJ1-5; 7 bases agree with TRBD1. The CDR3 runs 14 residues. Germline CDR1 is MNHEY and CDR2 is SVGAGI. V lost 1 base and J lost 4; bases outside the gene matches: 1. Here the CDR3 DNA reads TGTGCCAGCAGTTACTTACAGGGGAATCAGCCCCAGCATTTT. Protein sequence: CASSYLQGNQPQHF.

This chain joins TRBV9 and TRBJ2-1; 13 bases are shared with TRBD2. Unmatched junction bases numbered 2, after V lost 0 bases and J lost 5 bases. The CDR3 covers 16 residues. CDR1 SGDLS and CDR2 YYNGEE come from the germline V gene. The CDR3 region has the DNA TGTGCCAGCAGCGTAGTTGGGACTAGCGGGAACAATGAGCAGTTCTTC. This translates into CASSVVGTSGNNEQFF.

The chain is built from TRBV7-9 and TRBJ1-1; D not resolved. This CDR3 contains 12 residues. CDR1 is SEHNR, CDR2 FQNEAQ, per germline (reference sequence). The V end was cut by 10 bases, the J end by 4 bases, with 13 bases between. CDR3 sequence: CAIAVRVTEAFF. The CDR3 DNA follows: TGTGCCATCGCCGTTCGGGTCACTGAAGCTTTCTTT.